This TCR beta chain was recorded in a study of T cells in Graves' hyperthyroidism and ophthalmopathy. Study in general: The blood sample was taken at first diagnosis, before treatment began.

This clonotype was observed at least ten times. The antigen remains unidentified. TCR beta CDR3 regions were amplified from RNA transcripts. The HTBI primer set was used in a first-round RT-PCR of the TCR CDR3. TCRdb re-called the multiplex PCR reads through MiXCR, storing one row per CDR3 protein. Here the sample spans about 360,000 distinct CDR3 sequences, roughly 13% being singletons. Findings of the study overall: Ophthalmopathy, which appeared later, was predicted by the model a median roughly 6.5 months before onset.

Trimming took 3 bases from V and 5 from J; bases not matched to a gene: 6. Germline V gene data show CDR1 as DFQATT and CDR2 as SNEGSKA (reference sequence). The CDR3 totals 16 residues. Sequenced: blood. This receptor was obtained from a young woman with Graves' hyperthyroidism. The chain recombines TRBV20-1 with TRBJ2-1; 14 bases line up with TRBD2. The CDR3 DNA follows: TGCAGTGCTAGTCGGACTAGCGGGAGGCCCGACAATGAGCAGTTCTTC. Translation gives CSASRTSGRPDNEQFF.